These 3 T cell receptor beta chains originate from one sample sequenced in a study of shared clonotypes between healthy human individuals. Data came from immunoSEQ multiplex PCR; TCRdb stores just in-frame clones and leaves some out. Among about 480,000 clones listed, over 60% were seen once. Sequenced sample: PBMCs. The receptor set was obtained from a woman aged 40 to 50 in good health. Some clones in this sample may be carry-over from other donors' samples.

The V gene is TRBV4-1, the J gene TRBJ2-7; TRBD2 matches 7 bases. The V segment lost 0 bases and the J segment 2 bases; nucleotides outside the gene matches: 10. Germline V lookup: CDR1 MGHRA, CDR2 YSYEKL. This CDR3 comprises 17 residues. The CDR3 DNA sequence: TGCGCCAGCAGCCAAGAAATGGTGGGAGGGCCCCCCTACGAGCAGTACTTC. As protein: CASSQEMVGGPPYEQYF.

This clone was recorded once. The CDR3 nucleotides are TGTGCCAGCAGTTTAGGGACAGGGGGTAGATGGTACGAGCAGTACTTC. Translated: CASSLGTGGRWYEQYF. V gene TRBV27 combines with J gene TRBJ2-7; 11 positions agree with TRBD1. The CDR3 length is 16 residues. The germline V gene encodes CDR1 MNHEY and CDR2 SMNVEV (reference sequence). J lost 4 bases, V lost 2 bases, and 7 bases had no gene match.

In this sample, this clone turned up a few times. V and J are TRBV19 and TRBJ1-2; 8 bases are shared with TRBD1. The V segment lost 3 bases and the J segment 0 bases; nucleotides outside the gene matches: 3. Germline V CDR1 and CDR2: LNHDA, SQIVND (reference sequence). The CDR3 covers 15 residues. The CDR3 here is CASSIDRGANYGYTF. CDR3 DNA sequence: TGTGCCAGTAGTATCGACAGGGGAGCTAACTATGGCTACACCTTC.